This entry features one T cell receptor beta chain sequence. The antigen it recognizes is unknown. The input lacks base qualities; no much larger clone sits a single base away. The data belong to a study of T-cell memory formation after mild COVID-19 (TCRdb year 2021). Background on the whole study: TCR sequence clusters from the two donors were largely donor specific. The cohort comprised two young, previously healthy adult volunteers, one female and one male. In a couple of donors, T-cell clones that expanded and contracted after mild COVID-19 were followed by sequencing TCRalpha and TCRbeta repertoires longitudinally.

Broader findings and caveats from the paper: The detection of some responding clones in pre-infection memory suggests that pre-existing cross-reactive memory T cells joined the SARS-CoV-2 response. Whether the second-wave clones peaking on day 37 were SARS-CoV-2 specific was not confirmed. Only a couple of mild cases were covered in the study, and larger cohorts including severe cases with pre-infection samples were considered necessary. Contracting CD4+ clones appeared mostly in the CM and EM memory subsets, whereas CD8+ clones were enriched in EMRA. From day 15 to 85, contracting clones showed balanced CD4/CD8 phenotypes, whereas a second wave of clones that expanded from day 15 to 37 leaned towards CD4+.

The instrument was an Illumina NovaSeq 6000. TCRalpha and TCRbeta cDNA libraries were built by 5'RACE with constant-segment primers, adding sample barcodes and unique molecular identifiers. RNA was extracted from every sample with Trizol reagent. Amplification of the libraries took two PCR steps, and the second step added a second sample barcode plus Illumina TruSeq adapters. Sequencing of libraries was performed on an Illumina NovaSeq with 2 x 150 bp paired-end reads. The paper's processing steps were these. With migec v1.2.7, reads were demultiplexed and then collapsed into UMI-guided consensus sequences. Using mixcr v2.1.11, the UMI consensuses were aligned to TRA and TRB V and J templates and assembled into clonotypes. Clonotypes were classified as expanded or contracted when called significant by both edgeR and NoisET, with noise models trained on biological replicates. edgeR calls used a false discovery rate-adjusted p below 0.01 and a log2 fold-change threshold of 1. As an exploratory analysis of dynamics, max-normalized trajectories of the 1000 most abundant clonotypes were examined with PCA combined with hierarchical clustering. The CD4 or CD8 phenotype of responding clones was assigned using the separately sequenced CD4+ and CD8+ repertoires. TCRdb ran its own pipeline on the public reads, namely fastp trimming at Q25 and MiXCR clone calling, and kept in-frame beta chains. Every CDR3 protein is listed once, alongside the most common genes and DNA of its rows. The V and J calls here are based on TCRdb, not the publication. The sample records just over 350,000 distinct CDR3 sequences, around an eighth of which are singletons. Clones ranked in the top ten supply about 22% of the sample.

Compared with germline, V lacks 4 bases and J lacks 8 bases; bases without a gene match: 19. The CDR3 holds 17 amino acids from the cysteine to the phenylalanine. Of the read, only the CDR3 DNA is kept; its 51 bases are in frame from base 1. Per the germline V gene, LGHNA is the CDR1 and YSLEER is the CDR2. PBMCs were isolated by Ficoll-Paque density gradient centrifugation. This sequence uses TRBV4-3 and TRBJ1-2, with 7 bases in between that match TRBD1. Sequencing was done on a sample of PBMCs or a T cell subset sorted from them (not recorded which). This receptor was identified in a young man who had mild COVID-19 (a few samples of this study predate the infection). The sample titles of this study are shuffled in the database, so cell type and time point are left out; the donor was told from shared clones. The DNA is TGCGCCAGCAGCCGAGCCACGAGAGGGACAGCCTTGGGGGGCTACACCTTC. It encodes CASSRATRGTALGGYTF.